This is a list of T cell receptor beta chains from one sample in a study of control samples from healthy donors and cancer patients. This table comes from immunoSEQ multiplex PCR, and its TCRdb copy is limited to in-frame clones, with some not included. This table holds about 140,000 clones, roughly 90% found once. Sequenced material: blood. These receptors were collected from a man aged 25-45 years in good health. The CDR3 runs from the conserved cysteine through the conserved F or W. Fields, in order: J gene, V gene, CDR3 protein.

TRBJ2-5 | TRBV19 | CASSLGGYHLEETQYF
TRBJ1-2 | TRBV28 | CASRGGGGLANYGYTF
TRBJ1-1 | TRBV4-1 | CASSQGLRGSYEAEAFF
TRBJ2-7 | TRBV2 | CASSELSFSSQTSWEAYEQYF
TRBJ1-4 | TRBV5-5 | CASSWRDETGVGKLFF
TRBJ1-1 | TRBV12-3/TRBV12-4 | CASSLGQNTEAFF
TRBJ1-2 | TRBV3-1/TRBV3-2 | CASSQDLRRYNYGYTF
TRBJ2-3 | TRBV27 | CASSFSTGFSTDTQYF
TRBJ2-3 | TRBV6-5 | CASSSGQGHTDTQYF
TRBJ1-2 | TRBV24-1 | CATSDPDRPTGYTF
TRBJ2-5 | TRBV9 | CASSVDARRTRVETQYF
TRBJ2-1 | TRBV6-1 | CASSDSLEQFF
TRBJ2-1 | TRBV6-4 | CASSEGLAGAHEQFF
TRBJ2-5 | TRBV3-1/TRBV3-2 | CASSQGGSTWEETQYF
TRBJ2-2 | TRBV5-1 | CASSLSLYGSGELFF
TRBJ1-5 | TRBV19 | CASSQLGGNQPQHF
TRBJ2-7 | TRBV24-1 | CATSDSRRALNSRTSLVWYEQYF
TRBJ1-2 | TRBV2 | CASSEMRQGPLYGYTF
TRBJ2-7 | TRBV6-2/TRBV6-3 | CASSYGDSFYEQYF
TRBJ2-7 | TRBV7-3 | CASSLGPGTSYEQYF
TRBJ2-3 | TRBV5-1 | CASSVGTSGSPLDTQYF
TRBJ1-2 | TRBV25-1 | CASSEANRGGYTF
TRBJ2-2 | TRBV9 | CASSVGVREVPGELFF
TRBJ1-4 | TRBV19 | CASSSREAGNEKLFF
TRBJ1-1 | TRBV20-1 | CSASQGAFLNTEAFF
TRBJ1-4 | TRBV9 | CASSAGQAWYEKLFF
TRBJ1-3 | TRBV28 | CASSEDRFRSGNTIYF
TRBJ2-4 | TRBV11-2 | CASSFSTVAKNIQYF
TRBJ2-7 | TRBV30 | CAWSTQTYEQYF
TRBJ2-1 | TRBV10-3 | CAISAVLAGLNNEQFF
TRBJ1-1 | TRBV18 | CASSPGAGWVEAFF
TRBJ2-7 | TRBV21-1 | CASTSGVRDRKYEQYF
TRBJ2-7 | TRBV28 | CASSFPAGGGDEQYF
TRBJ1-1 | TRBV7-3 | CASSSAGTVRSTEAFF
TRBJ1-4 | TRBV9 | CASSSPGPGEKLFF
TRBJ1-6 | TRBV12-5 | CASGQPGDEPLHF
TRBJ1-1 | TRBV19 | CASSLQREAFF
TRBJ2-3 | TRBV4-3 | CASSQGQGITDTQYF
TRBJ2-2 | TRBV7-9 | CASSLAGIAAGELFF
TRBJ1-5 | TRBV4-1 | CASSQDQGAKRNQPQHF
TRBJ1-1 | TRBV30 | CACTGGLGNTEAFF
TRBJ1-2 | TRBV28 | CATVRGEDGYTF